This is a list of T cell receptor beta chains from one sample in a study of control samples from healthy donors and cancer patients. Profiled with immunoSEQ multiplex PCR; TCRdb holds only in-frame clones, not every one. The sample holds about 120,000 clones; over 80% are singletons and the top ten take around 0.52%. Material: PBMCs. The receptors stem from a man older than 75 with head and neck cancer. Each CDR3 is given without its conserved first and last residue. D genes are given only for firm matches.

D gene	V gene	J gene	CDR3 protein
TRBD2	TRBV6-5	TRBJ2-7	ASSPGGRARYEQY
-	TRBV13	TRBJ2-7	ASSLVSSYEQY
-	TRBV7-8	TRBJ1-2	ASSSTEKYGYT
TRBD2	TRBV5-1	TRBJ2-3	ASSLDASGGTDTQY
-	TRBV21-1	TRBJ2-7	ASSKVRIEGHWDYEQY
-	TRBV4-1	TRBJ1-2	ASSQEARQALIGGYT
TRBD2	TRBV6-2/TRBV6-3	TRBJ2-7	ASSYSLQGGAAEQY
-	TRBV12-3/TRBV12-4	TRBJ2-1	ASSFIPNEQF
-	TRBV4-1	TRBJ1-5	ASSLGSNQPQH
-	TRBV19	TRBJ1-2	ASSIRTLYGYT
TRBD1	TRBV9	TRBJ2-3	ASSVGGRGRFSDTQY
TRBD1	TRBV10-2	TRBJ1-3	ASTGDREAGNTIY
TRBD1	TRBV5-1	TRBJ1-1	ASSWSSGGTEAF
-	TRBV18	TRBJ1-2	ASSRGWGSDYGYT
-	TRBV3-1/TRBV3-2	TRBJ1-2	ASSQGEGGYT
-	TRBV6-6	TRBJ2-7	ASTMSGSGYSYEQY
-	TRBV6-2/TRBV6-3	TRBJ1-5	ASSFRRQPQH
TRBD2	TRBV19	TRBJ2-7	AVSSGGRNEQY
-	TRBV4-3	TRBJ2-5	ASSLESRVEETQY
TRBD2	TRBV27	TRBJ2-7	ASSLSGGGYEQY
-	TRBV5-1	TRBJ2-3	ASSLVQAWTDTQY
TRBD2	TRBV27	TRBJ2-5	ASSSILAGGREEETQY
-	TRBV5-4	TRBJ2-2	ASGRLYTGELF
-	TRBV25-1	TRBJ1-2	ASRSYNYGYT
-	TRBV29-1	TRBJ2-1	SVVPPGTVEQF
TRBD1	TRBV5-1	TRBJ2-1	ASSLYTGGLSEQF
TRBD1	TRBV19	TRBJ1-1	ASALTRQGRNTEAF
-	TRBV19	TRBJ2-5	ASSISGVETQY
TRBD1	TRBV6-5	TRBJ1-6	ASSYAQGGNSPLH
TRBD1	TRBV5-1	TRBJ1-6	ASSPTQGGNSPLH
TRBD1	TRBV7-9	TRBJ1-2	ASSLASGTGGRGYT
TRBD2	TRBV19	TRBJ2-3	ASSAWTSGGADTQY
TRBD2	TRBV6-4	TRBJ2-1	ASKASGSGEQF
-	TRBV5-1	TRBJ2-3	ASSRMRDTQY
TRBD1	TRBV27	TRBJ1-1	ASSPPGTDGSPNTEAF
-	TRBV7-9	TRBJ2-7	ASSLSSGWHEQY
TRBD1	TRBV11-2	TRBJ2-2	AGSRGLRTGELF
-	TRBV6-6	TRBJ2-3	ASSLPLAVTDTQY
-	TRBV10-3	TRBJ2-3	AITKSRGDAQY
-	TRBV6-5	TRBJ2-7	ASRAIASSYEQY
-	TRBV6-5	TRBJ1-6	ASLFGNKGSPLH
TRBD2	TRBV19	TRBJ2-7	ASSPTGGRNEQY
-	TRBV2	TRBJ1-3	ASRVSTGNTIY
TRBD2	TRBV14	TRBJ2-7	ASSPEYWTGTRYYEQY
-	TRBV28	TRBJ2-5	AISPGALRETQY
TRBD2	TRBV18	TRBJ2-7	ASSRWEGEQY
TRBD2	TRBV7-2	TRBJ2-4	ASSLAGLAGVGAKNIQY
TRBD2	TRBV15	TRBJ2-7	ATSRPWGGVGYEQY
TRBD2	TRBV5-4	TRBJ2-7	ASSLGGAGGAYEQY
-	TRBV16	TRBJ1-2	ASSQYTQGFGYGYT
-	TRBV28	TRBJ1-2	ASTPGGTNNYGYT
-	TRBV27	TRBJ1-2	ATSRRQGNYGYT
TRBD1	TRBV4-1	TRBJ1-4	ASSQGDRDYEKLF
-	TRBV29-1	TRBJ2-5	SVAGVTRETQY